Each of the 15 T cell receptor beta chains below was sequenced from the same sample in a study of T cell repertoires in cytomegalovirus infection. MiXCR was run by TCRdb on the reads, yielding one entry per CDR3 protein. The table includes a few hundred thousand distinct CDR3 sequences, about 17% detected once. Sequencing used CD8+ T cells from PBMCs. The source of these receptors is a human donor in good health (CMV status not recorded). Some clones in this sample may be carry-over from other donors' samples.

The chain joins TRBV6-5 to TRBJ2-1; D may be TRBD1 (5 bases). This CDR3 spans 18 amino acids. Looked up from germline, CDR1 is MNHEY and CDR2 is SVGAGI. Trimming took 2 bases from V and 5 from J, leaving 22 bases between them. CDR3 protein: CASSYIPPGQGVHNEQFF. CDR3 DNA sequence: TGTGCCAGCAGTTACATTCCCCCAGGGCAGGGTGTGCACAATGAGCAGTTCTTC.

The V call is TRBV2, the J call TRBJ2-7; D is ambiguous. Germline CDR1 reads SNHLY; CDR2 reads FYNNEI. Trimming took off 3 bases at V and 3 bases at J, with 6 bases between the two ends. The CDR3 contains 12 residues. The CDR3, as DNA: TGTGCCAGCAGTGATCCGGACTACGAGCAGTACTTC. Translation: CASSDPDYEQYF.

The J gene is TRBJ2-7, the V gene TRBV27; D is undetermined. Trimming left V 5 bases short and J 0 bases short, with 14 bases between. CDR3 length: 15 amino acids. Germline CDR1 and CDR2: MNHEY and SMNVEV (reference sequence). The CDR3 DNA reads as TGTGCCAGCAGTGACCGCCCAGTGAGCTCCTACGAGCAGTACTTC. Amino acid sequence: CASSDRPVSSYEQYF.

The gene calls are TRBV28 and TRBJ1-2; maybe TRBD1 (6 bases). From germline, CDR1 is MDHEN and CDR2 SYDVKM. V was cut by 2 bases and J by 4 bases, with 17 bases left in between. CDR3 size: 16 residues. The chain's CDR3 is CASSLLPTGSAYGYTF. CDR3 nucleotide sequence: TGTGCCAGCAGTTTACTCCCCACAGGGAGTGCCTATGGCTACACCTTC.

This clonotype was counted between two and nine times. This chain links TRBV7-2 with TRBJ1-2; D remains unclear. In germline, CDR1 is SGHTA, CDR2 FQGNSA. V lost 5 bases, J lost 6 bases, and 16 bases lay in between. The CDR3 runs to 14 residues. In nucleotides, the CDR3 is TGTGCCAGCAGCCCTGCCTCAGAAGGTCATGGCTACACCTTC. Its translation is CASSPASEGHGYTF.

This clonotype was detected ten times or more. The rearrangement uses TRBV4-2 and TRBJ1-1, with 7 bases matching TRBD1. V was pared by 0 bases and J by 6 bases, with 7 bases of the junction left unmatched. Germline V gene data show CDR1 as LGHNA and CDR2 as YNFKEQ. The CDR3 extends over 15 amino acids. The CDR3 nucleotides are TGTGCCAGCAGCCAAGATCCCACGGGACAGCCTGAAGCTTTCTTT. It codes for CASSQDPTGQPEAFF.

This chain links TRBV12-3 or TRBV12-4 with TRBJ1-2; D remains ambiguous. V lost 10 bases, J lost 3 bases, and 9 bases lay in between. The CDR3 loop spans 11 amino acids. This CDR3 is CATSRDYGYTF. The CDR3 nucleotides are TGTGCCACCTCTCGGGACTATGGCTACACCTTC.

This clonotype occurred once. The chain employs TRBV5-4 and TRBJ2-5; D possibly corresponds to TRBD1 (6 bases). This CDR3 region has 15 residues. Trimming removed 0 bases from V and 5 bases from J, with 14 bases in between. Germline V CDR1 and CDR2: SGHNT, YYREEE (reference sequence). The CDR3 DNA reads TGTGCCAGCAGCTTGGACAGGGATTGGGTGGAGACCCAGTACTTC. Translation: CASSLDRDWVETQYF.

The CDR3: CASSCTLSQPQHF. Written as DNA, the CDR3 is TGTGCCAGCAGTTGCACACTGAGTCAGCCCCAGCATTTT. V usage is TRBV12-3 or TRBV12-4 and J usage is TRBJ1-5; no definite D call. V was clipped by 4 bases and J by 6 bases, with 10 bases between them. The CDR3 spans 13 residues.

This clonotype was recorded at least ten times. CDR3 bases: TGTGCCAGCAGCTTAACCGGGATTAGCACAGATACGCAGTATTTT. The encoded protein is CASSLTGISTDTQYF. The V gene is TRBV7-9, the J gene TRBJ2-3; D is perhaps TRBD2 (5 bases). The V gene lost 2 bases and the J gene lost 0 bases, with 9 bases spanning the gap. This CDR3 is 15 amino acids long. Germline CDR1 reads SEHNR; CDR2 reads FQNEAQ (reference sequence).

The chain carries TRBV10-3 and TRBJ2-7, with 12 bases lining up with TRBD2. CDR3 length: 16 residues. Trimming took 3 bases from V and 3 from J; bases not matched to a gene: 6. Germline lookup yields CDR1 ENHRY and CDR2 SYGVKD. The CDR3 protein is CAISDGSLAGGYEQYF. CDR3 nucleotides: TGTGCCATCAGTGACGGTTCACTAGCGGGGGGCTACGAGCAGTACTTC.

Only a few counts were recorded for this clonotype. The CDR3 nucleotides are TGCGCCAGCAGCCAAGATCGAACAGGGGGGGGCTATGGCTACACCTTC. Protein product: CASSQDRTGGGYGYTF. J is TRBJ1-2 and V is TRBV4-3; TRBD1 agrees at 8 bases. The V gene's germline CDR1 is LGHNA and CDR2 YSLEER. The CDR3 is made up of 16 amino acids. V gave up 0 bases and J gave up 4 bases; unmatched junction bases: 7.

A few counts support this clonotype. The chain combines TRBV11-1 with TRBJ1-1; TRBD1 aligns across 8 bases. Germline V CDR1 and CDR2: SGHAT, FQDESV (reference sequence). Trimming removed 5 bases from V and 5 bases from J; junction bases left unmatched: 10. This CDR3 is built from 15 residues. The DNA for the CDR3 is TGTGCCAGCAGCCCTAACAGGGGGTTTTTGACTGAAGCTTTCTTT. Translating gives CASSPNRGFLTEAFF.

This clonotype was seen ten or more times. V is TRBV7-6 and J is TRBJ2-1; D is possibly TRBD2 (6 bases). V was clipped by 7 bases and J by 0 bases, with 13 bases between them. The CDR3 is 15 amino acids. From germline, CDR1 is SGHVS and CDR2 FNYEAQ. CDR3 loop: CASTLGGSSYNEQFF. Here the CDR3 DNA reads TGTGCCAGCACCCTTGGGGGGAGCTCCTACAATGAGCAGTTCTTC.

The chain couples TRBV6-5 to TRBJ1-4; no clear D gene. CDR1 and CDR2 from the germline V gene are MNHEY and SVGAGI. The CDR3 is 14 amino acids. Trimming took off 3 bases at V and 8 bases at J, with 13 bases between the two ends. The DNA for the CDR3 is TGTGCCAGCAGTTATAGTAACGGGGAAGAAAAACTGTTTTTT. Translating gives CASSYSNGEEKLFF.